This T cell receptor beta chain originates from a study of CD8 T cells in ankylosing spondylitis. General study points: Reportedly, matched ankylosing spondylitis synovial fluid was significantly enriched for disease-linked clones. Previous work reported some of these motif variants in the synovial fluid and blood of reactive arthritis. A motif of 8 or 9 highly homologous TCR beta variants was seen as apparently characteristic of ankylosing spondylitis blood.

Trimming took 7 bases from V and 6 from J, leaving 16 bases between them. The CDR3 extends over 14 amino acids. Germline V gives CDR1 SNHLY, CDR2 FYNNEI. Turning to this clonotype: Its antigen is not known.

Making use of molecular barcodes, quantitative 5'-RACE generated TCR beta libraries. Via MiXCR, TCRdb re-called the 5' RACE reads, giving one row per CDR3 protein. The sample lists a few hundred thousand distinct CDR3 sequences, about 22% occurring once. The material sequenced was blood, either unsorted or a sorted T cell fraction (not recorded which). This clonotype was obtained from a male donor with ankylosing spondylitis. The V call is TRBV2, the J call TRBJ2-1; D not certain. This CDR3 reads CASTKEKSGNEQFF. CDR3 in DNA: TGTGCCAGCACGAAAGAGAAGTCAGGCAATGAGCAGTTCTTC.